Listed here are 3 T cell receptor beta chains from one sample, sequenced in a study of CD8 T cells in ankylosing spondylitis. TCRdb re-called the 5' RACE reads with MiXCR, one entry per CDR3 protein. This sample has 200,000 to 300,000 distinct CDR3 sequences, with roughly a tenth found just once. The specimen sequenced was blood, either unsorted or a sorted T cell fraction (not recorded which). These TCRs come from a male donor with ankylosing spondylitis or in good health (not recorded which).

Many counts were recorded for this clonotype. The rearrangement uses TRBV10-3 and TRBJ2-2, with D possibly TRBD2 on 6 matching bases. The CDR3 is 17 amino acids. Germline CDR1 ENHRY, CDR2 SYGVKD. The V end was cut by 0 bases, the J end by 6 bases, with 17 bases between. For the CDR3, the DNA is TGTGCCATCAGTGAGTCGCCCTATACGGGAGAGGCCGGGGAGCTGTTTTTT. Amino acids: CAISESPYTGEAGELFF.

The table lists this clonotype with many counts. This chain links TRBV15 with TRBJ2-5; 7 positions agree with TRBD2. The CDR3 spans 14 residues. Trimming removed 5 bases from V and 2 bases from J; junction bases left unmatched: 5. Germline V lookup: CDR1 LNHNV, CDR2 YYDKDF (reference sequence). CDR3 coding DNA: TGTGCCACCAGCGTAGCGGGTGCTCAAGAGACCCAGTACTTC. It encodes CATSVAGAQETQYF.

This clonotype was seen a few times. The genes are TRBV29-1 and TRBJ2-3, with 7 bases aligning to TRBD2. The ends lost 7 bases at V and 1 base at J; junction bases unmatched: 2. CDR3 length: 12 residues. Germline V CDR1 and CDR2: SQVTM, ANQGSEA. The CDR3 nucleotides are TGCAGCGGCGGGGGTCGCACAGATACGCAGTATTTT. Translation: CSGGGRTDTQYF.